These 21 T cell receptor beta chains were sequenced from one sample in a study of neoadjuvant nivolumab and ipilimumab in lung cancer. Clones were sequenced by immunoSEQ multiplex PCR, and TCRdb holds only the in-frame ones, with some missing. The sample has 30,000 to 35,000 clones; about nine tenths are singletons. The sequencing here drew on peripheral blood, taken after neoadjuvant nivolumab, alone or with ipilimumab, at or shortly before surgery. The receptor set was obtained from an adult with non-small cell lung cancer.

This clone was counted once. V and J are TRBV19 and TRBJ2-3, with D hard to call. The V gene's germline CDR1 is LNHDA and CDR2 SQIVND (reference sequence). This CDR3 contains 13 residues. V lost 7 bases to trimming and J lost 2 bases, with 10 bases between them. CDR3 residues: CASTRGDTDTQYF. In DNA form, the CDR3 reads TGTGCCAGTACCCGTGGGGACACAGATACGCAGTATTTT.

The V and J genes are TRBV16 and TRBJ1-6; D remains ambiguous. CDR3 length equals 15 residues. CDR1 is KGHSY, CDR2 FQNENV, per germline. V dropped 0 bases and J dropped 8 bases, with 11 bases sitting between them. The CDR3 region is CASSQSARADSPLHF. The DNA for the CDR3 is TGTGCCAGCAGCCAATCGGCCCGGGCGGATTCACCCCTCCACTTT. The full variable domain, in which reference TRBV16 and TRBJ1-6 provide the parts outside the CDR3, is GEEVAQTPKHLVRGEGQKAKLYCAPIKGHSYVFWYQQVLKNEFKFLISFQNENVFDETGMPKERFSAKCLPNSPCSLEIQATKLEDSAVYFCASSQSARADSPLHFGNGTRLTVT.

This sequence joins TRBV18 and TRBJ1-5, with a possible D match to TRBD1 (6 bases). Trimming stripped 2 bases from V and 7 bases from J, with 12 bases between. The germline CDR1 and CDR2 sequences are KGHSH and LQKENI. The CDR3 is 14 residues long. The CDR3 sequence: CASSPEQGGQPQHF. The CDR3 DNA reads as TGTGCCAGCTCACCAGAACAGGGAGGGCAGCCCCAGCATTTT.

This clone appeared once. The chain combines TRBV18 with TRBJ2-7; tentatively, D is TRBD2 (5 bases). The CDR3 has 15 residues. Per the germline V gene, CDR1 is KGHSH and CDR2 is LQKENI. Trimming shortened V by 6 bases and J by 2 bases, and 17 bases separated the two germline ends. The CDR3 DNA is TGTGCCAGCTCCCGCGCACGGGGTTTCCCCTACGAGCAGTACTTC. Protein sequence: CASSRARGFPYEQYF. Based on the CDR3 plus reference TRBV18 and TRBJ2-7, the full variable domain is NAGVMQNPRHLVRRRGQEARLRCSPMKGHSHVYWYRQLPEEGLKFMVYLQKENIIDESGMPKERFSAEFPKEGPSILRIQQVVRGDSAAYFCASSRARGFPYEQYFGPGTRLTVT.

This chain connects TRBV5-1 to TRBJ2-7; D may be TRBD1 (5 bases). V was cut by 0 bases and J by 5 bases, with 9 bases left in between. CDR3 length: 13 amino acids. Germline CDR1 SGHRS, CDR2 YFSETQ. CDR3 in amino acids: CASSLATGDEQYF. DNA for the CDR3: TGCGCCAGCAGCTTGGCTACAGGAGACGAGCAGTACTTC.

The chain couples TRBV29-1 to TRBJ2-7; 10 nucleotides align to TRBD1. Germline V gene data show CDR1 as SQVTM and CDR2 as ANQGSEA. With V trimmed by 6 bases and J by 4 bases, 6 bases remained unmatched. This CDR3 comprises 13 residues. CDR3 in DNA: TGCAGCGTCATGGGACAGGGGTCGTACGAGCAGTACTTC. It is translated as CSVMGQGSYEQYF.

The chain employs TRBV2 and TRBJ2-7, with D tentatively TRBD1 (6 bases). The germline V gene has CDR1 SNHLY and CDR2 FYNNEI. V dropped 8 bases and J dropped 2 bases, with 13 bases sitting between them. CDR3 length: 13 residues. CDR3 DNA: TGTGCCAGCCGGGACATTGCGACCTACGAGCAGTACTTC. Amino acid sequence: CASRDIATYEQYF.

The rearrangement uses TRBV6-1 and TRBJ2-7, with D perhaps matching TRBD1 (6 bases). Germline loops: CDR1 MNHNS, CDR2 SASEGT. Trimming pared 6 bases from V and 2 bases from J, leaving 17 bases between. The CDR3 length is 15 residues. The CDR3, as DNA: TGTGCCAGCAGAGGACAGCCTCGTTTGACCTACGAGCAGTACTTC. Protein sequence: CASRGQPRLTYEQYF.

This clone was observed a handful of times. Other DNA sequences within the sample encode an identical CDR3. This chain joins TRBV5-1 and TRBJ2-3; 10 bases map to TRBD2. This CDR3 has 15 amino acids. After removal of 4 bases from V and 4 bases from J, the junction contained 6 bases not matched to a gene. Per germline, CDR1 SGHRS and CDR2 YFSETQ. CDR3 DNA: TGCGCCAGCAGCAGGACTAGCGGTCGAGCAGATACGCAGTATTTT. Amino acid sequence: CASSRTSGRADTQYF. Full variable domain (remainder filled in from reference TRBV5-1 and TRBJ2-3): KAGVTQTPRYLIKTRGQQVTLSCSPISGHRSVSWYQQTPGQGLQFLFEYFSETQRNKGNFPGRFSGRQFSNSRSEMNVSTLELGDSALYLCASSRTSGRADTQYFGPGTRLTVL.

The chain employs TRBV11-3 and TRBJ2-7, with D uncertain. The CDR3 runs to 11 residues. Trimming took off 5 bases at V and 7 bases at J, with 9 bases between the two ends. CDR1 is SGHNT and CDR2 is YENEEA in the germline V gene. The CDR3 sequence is CASSANGEQYF. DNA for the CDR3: TGTGCCAGCAGCGCGAATGGGGAGCAGTACTTC.

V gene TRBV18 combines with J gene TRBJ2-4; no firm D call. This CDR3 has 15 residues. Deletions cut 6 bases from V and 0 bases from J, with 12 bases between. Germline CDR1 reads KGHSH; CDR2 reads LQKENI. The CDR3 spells CASSSLGSAKNIQYF. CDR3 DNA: TGTGCCAGCTCCTCACTCGGGTCAGCCAAAAACATTCAGTACTTC.

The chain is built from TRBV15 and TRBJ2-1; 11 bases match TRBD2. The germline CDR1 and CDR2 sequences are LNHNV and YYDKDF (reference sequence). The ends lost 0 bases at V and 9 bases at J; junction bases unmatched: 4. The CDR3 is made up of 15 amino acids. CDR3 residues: CATSRDSTSGTEQFF. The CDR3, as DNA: TGTGCCACCAGCAGAGATTCGACTAGCGGGACTGAGCAGTTCTTC.

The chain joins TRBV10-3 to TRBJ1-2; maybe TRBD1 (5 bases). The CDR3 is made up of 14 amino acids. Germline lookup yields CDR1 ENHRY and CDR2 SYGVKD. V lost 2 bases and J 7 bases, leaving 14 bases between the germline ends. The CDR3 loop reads CAISEGQGGSGYTF. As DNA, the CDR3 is TGTGCCATCAGTGAGGGGCAGGGAGGCTCTGGCTACACCTTC.

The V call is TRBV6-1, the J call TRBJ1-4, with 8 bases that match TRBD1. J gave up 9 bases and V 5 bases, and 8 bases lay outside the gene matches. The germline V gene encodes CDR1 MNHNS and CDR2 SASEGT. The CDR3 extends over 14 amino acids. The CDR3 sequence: CASSPGQVGQKLFF. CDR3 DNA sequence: TGTGCCAGCAGTCCGGGACAGGTTGGCCAAAAACTGTTTTTT.

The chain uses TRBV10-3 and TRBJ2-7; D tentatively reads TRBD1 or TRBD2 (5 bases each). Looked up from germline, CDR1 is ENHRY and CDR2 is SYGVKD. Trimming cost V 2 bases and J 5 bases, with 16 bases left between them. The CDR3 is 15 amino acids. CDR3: CAISEALRDGDEQYF. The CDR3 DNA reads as TGTGCCATCAGTGAGGCCCTCAGGGACGGGGACGAGCAGTACTTC.

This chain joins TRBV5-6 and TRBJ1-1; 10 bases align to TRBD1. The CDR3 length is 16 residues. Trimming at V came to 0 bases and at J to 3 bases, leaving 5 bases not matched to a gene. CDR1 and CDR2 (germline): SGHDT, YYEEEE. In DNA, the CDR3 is TGTGCCAGCAGCTTGGCCGGGACAGGGGTCGACACTGAAGCTTTCTTT. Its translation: CASSLAGTGVDTEAFF.

CDR3 in amino acids: CASASGTSSYEQYF. CDR3 bases: TGTGCCAGCGCTTCCGGGACTTCGAGCTACGAGCAGTACTTC. The chain recombines TRBV6-5 with TRBJ2-7, with D perhaps TRBD2 (6 bases). With 8 bases removed from V and 3 bases from J, the gap between germline ends came to 17 bases. The germline V gene encodes CDR1 MNHEY and CDR2 SVGAGI. The CDR3 has 14 amino acids.

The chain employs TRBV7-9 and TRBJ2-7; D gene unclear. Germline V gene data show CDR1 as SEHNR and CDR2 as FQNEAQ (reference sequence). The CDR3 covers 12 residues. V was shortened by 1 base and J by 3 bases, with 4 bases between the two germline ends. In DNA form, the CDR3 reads TGTGCCAGCAGCTTAGGATACTACGAGCAGTACTTC. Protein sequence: CASSLGYYEQYF. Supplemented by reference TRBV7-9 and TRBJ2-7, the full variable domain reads DTGVSQNPRHKITKRGQNVTFRCDPISEHNRLYWYRQTLGQGPEFLTYFQNEAQLEKSRLLSDRFSAERPKGSFSTLEIQRTEQGDSAMYLCASSLGYYEQYFGPGTRLTVT.

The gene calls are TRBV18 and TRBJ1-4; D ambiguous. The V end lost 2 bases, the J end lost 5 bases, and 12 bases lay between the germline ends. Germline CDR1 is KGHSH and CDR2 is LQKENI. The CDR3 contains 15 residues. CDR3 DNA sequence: TGTGCCAGCTCACCATTGGGATCCAACAATGAAAAACTGTTTTTT. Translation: CASSPLGSNNEKLFF.

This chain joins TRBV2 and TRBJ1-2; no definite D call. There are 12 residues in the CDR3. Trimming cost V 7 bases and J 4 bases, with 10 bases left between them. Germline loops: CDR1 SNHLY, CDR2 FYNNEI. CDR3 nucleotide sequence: TGTGCCAGCAATCAGGCCCGCTATGGCTACACCTTC. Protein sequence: CASNQARYGYTF.

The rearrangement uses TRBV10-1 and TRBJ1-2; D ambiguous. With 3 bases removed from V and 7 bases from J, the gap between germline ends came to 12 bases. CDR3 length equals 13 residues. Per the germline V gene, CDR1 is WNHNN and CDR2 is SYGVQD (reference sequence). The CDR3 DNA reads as TGCGCCAGCAGTGAAAACATGGTTGGTGGCTACACCTTC. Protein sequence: CASSENMVGGYTF.